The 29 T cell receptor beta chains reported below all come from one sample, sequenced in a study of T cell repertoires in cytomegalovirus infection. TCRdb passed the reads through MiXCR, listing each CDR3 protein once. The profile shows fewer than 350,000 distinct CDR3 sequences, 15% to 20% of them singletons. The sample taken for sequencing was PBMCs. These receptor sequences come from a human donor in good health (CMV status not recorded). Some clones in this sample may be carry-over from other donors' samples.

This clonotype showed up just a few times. The CDR3 DNA sequence: TGCAGTGCTACGAGCAGCGAAAATGAAAAACTGTTTTTT. Translation gives CSATSSENEKLFF. The chain employs TRBV20-1 and TRBJ1-4; no definite D call. With 4 bases removed from V and 5 bases from J, the gap between germline ends came to 11 bases. The germline V gene encodes CDR1 DFQATT and CDR2 SNEGSKA (reference sequence). The CDR3 spans 13 residues.

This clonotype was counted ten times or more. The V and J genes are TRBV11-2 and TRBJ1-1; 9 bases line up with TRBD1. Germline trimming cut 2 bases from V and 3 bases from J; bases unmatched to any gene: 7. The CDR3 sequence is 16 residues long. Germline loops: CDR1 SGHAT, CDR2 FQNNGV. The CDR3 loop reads CASSLWFTGGHTEAFF. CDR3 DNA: TGTGCCAGCAGCTTATGGTTTACAGGGGGCCACACTGAAGCTTTCTTT.

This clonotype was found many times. The CDR3 protein is CASSLGADSPLHF. The CDR3 DNA sequence: TGTGCCAGCAGCTTAGGGGCAGATTCACCCCTCCACTTT. The chain has TRBV7-8 and TRBJ1-6, with unresolved D. Germline V CDR1 and CDR2: SGHVS, FQNEAQ. V shed 1 base and J shed 8 bases, with 6 bases lying between them. The CDR3 is 13 residues long.

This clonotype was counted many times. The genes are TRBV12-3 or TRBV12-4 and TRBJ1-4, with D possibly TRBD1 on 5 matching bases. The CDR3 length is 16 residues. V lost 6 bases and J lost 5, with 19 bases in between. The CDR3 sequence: CASRGTRGGRNEKLFF. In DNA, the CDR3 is TGTGCCAGCAGAGGAACGAGGGGCGGACGAAATGAAAAACTGTTTTTT.

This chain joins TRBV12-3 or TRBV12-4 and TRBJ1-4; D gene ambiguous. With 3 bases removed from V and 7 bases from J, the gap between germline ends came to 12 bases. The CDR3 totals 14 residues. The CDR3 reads CASSLVGTTEKLFF. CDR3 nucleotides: TGTGCCAGCAGTTTGGTGGGTACGACTGAAAAACTGTTTTTT.

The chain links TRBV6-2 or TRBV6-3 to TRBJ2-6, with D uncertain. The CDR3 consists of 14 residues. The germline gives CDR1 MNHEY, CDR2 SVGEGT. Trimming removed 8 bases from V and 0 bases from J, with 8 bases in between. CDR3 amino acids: CASARYSGANVLTF. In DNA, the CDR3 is TGTGCCAGCGCCCGGTACTCTGGGGCCAACGTCCTGACTTTC.

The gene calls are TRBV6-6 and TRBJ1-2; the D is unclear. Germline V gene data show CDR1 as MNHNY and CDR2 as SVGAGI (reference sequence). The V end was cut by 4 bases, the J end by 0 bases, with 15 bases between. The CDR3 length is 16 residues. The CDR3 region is CASSSPSRLANYGYTF. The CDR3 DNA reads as TGTGCCAGCAGTTCCCCTTCCAGGCTAGCTAACTATGGCTACACCTTC.

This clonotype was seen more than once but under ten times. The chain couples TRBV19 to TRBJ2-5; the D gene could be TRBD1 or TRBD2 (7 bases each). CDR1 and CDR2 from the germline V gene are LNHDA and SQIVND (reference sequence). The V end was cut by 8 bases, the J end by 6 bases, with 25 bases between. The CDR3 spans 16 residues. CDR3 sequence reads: CASSPTQGGRIKTQYF. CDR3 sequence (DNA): TGTGCCAGTTCCCCCACTCAGGGGGGGCGAATTAAGACCCAGTACTTC.

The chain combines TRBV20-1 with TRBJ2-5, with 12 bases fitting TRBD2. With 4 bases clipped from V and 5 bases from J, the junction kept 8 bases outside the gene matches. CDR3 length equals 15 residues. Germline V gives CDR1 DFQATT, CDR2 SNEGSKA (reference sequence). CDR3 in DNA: TGCAGTGCTACCCCTAGCGGGGGGGCAGGGGAGACCCAGTACTTC. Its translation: CSATPSGGAGETQYF.

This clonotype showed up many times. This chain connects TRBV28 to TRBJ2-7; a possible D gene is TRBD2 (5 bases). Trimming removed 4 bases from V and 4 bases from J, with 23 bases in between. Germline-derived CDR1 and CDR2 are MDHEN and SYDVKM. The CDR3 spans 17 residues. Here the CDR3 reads CASSSPGKGGTYYEQYF. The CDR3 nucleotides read TGTGCCAGCAGTTCCCCCGGGAAAGGCGGAACTTATTACGAGCAGTACTTC.

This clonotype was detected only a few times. CDR3 protein: CASSEGTGNYQPQHF. CDR3 nucleotides: TGTGCCAGCAGTGAAGGGACAGGGAACTATCAGCCCCAGCATTTT. The chain links TRBV2 to TRBJ1-5; 8 bases are a match to TRBD1. Germline V lookup: CDR1 SNHLY, CDR2 FYNNEI. The CDR3 is made up of 15 amino acids. With 1 base clipped from V and 5 bases from J, the junction kept 4 bases outside the gene matches. Using reference TRBV2 and TRBJ1-5 for the parts outside the CDR3, the full variable domain is EPEVTQTPSHQVTQMGQEVILRCVPISNHLYFYWYRQILGQKVEFLVSFYNNEISEKSEIFDDQFSVERPDGSNFTLKIRSTKLEDSAMYFCASSEGTGNYQPQHFGDGTRLSIL.

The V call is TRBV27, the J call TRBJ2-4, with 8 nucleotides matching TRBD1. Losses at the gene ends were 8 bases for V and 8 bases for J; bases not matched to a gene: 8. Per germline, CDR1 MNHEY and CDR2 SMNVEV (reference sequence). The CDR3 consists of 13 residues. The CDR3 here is CASRDRGRDIQYF. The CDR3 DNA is TGTGCCAGCCGAGACAGGGGAAGGGACATTCAGTACTTC.

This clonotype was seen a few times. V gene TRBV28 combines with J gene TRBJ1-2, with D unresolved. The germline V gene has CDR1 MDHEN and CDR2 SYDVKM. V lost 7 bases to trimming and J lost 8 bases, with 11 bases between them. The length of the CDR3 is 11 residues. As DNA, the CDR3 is TGTGCCAGCATGGTCTACGGGGGCTACACCTTC. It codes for CASMVYGGYTF.

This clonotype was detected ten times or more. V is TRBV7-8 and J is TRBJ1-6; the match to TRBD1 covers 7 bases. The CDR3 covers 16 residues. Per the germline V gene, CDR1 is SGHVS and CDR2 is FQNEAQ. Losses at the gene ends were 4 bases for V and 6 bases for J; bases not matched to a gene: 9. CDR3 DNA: TGTGCCAGCAGCTCGACAACCGGGACAGTTAATTCACCCCTCCACTTT. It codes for CASSSTTGTVNSPLHF.

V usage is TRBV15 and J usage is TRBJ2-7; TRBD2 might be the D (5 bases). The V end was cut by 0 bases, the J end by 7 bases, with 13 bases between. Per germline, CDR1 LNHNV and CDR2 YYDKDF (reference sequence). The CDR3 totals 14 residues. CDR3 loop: CATSRDGGSVEQYF. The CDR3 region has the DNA TGTGCCACCAGCAGAGATGGCGGGTCGGTAGAGCAGTACTTC.

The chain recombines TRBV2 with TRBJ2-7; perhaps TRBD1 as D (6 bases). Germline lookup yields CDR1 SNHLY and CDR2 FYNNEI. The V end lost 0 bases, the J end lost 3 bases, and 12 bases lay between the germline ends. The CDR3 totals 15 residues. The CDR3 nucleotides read TGTGCCAGCAGTGAAGCCGGGGACACCCACTACGAGCAGTACTTC. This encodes CASSEAGDTHYEQYF.

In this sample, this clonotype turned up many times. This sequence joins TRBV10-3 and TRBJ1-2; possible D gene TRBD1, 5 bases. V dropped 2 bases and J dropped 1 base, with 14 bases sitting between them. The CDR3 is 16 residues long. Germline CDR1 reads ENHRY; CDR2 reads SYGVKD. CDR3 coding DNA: TGTGCCATCAGTGAGGCGGGGCAGCTTTATAACTATGGCTACACCTTC. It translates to CAISEAGQLYNYGYTF.

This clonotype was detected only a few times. For the CDR3, the DNA is TGTGCCAGCAGTGAAGGACTAGCGGGCGCACAAGAGACCCAGTACTTC. Translation gives CASSEGLAGAQETQYF. This chain links TRBV6-1 with TRBJ2-5, with 10 bases that match TRBD2. With 1 base clipped from V and 2 bases from J, the junction kept 4 bases outside the gene matches. The CDR3 length is 16 residues. Per the germline V gene, CDR1 is MNHNS and CDR2 is SASEGT.

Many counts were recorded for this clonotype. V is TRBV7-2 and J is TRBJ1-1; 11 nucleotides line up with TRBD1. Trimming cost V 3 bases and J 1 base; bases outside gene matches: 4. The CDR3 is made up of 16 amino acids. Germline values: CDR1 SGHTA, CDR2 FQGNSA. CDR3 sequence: CASSFGGTGGNTEAFF. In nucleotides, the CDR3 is TGTGCCAGCAGCTTTGGGGGGACAGGGGGGAACACTGAAGCTTTCTTT.

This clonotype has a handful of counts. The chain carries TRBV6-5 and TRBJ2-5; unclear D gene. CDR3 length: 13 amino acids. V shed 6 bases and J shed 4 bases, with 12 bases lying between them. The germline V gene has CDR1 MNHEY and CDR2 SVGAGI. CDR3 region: CASSETKLETQYF. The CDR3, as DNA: TGTGCCAGCAGCGAGACAAAATTAGAGACCCAGTACTTC.

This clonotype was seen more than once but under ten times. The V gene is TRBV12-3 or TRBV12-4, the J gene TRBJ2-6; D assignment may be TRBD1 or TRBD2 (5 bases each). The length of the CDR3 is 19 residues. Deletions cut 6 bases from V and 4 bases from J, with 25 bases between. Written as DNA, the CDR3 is TGTGCCAGCAGAACTTTTCTGACGGGCCCCTGGGGGGGGGCCAACGTCCTGACTTTC. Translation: CASRTFLTGPWGGANVLTF.

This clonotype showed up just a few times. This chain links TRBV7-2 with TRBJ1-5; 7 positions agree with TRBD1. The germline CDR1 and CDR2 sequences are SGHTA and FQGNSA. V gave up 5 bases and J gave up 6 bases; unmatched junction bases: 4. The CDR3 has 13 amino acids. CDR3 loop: CASSRDRAQPQHF. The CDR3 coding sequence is TGTGCCAGCAGCCGAGACAGGGCTCAGCCCCAGCATTTT.

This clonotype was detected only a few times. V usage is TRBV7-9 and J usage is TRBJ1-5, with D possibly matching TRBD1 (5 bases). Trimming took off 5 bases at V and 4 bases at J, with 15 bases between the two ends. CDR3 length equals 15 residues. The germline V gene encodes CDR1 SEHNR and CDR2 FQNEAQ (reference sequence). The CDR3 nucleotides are TGTGCCAGCAGCGGACCACCGGGACCTAATCAGCCCCAGCATTTT. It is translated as CASSGPPGPNQPQHF.

The CDR3 region has the DNA TGCAGTGCTACCGTTAGGCTGGTGCAAGAGACCCAGTACTTC. This codes for CSATVRLVQETQYF. The chain recombines TRBV20-1 with TRBJ2-5, with no clear D. V lost 4 bases and J lost 2, with 14 bases in between. Germline V gene sequence: CDR1 DFQATT, CDR2 SNEGSKA (reference sequence). This CDR3 comprises 14 residues.

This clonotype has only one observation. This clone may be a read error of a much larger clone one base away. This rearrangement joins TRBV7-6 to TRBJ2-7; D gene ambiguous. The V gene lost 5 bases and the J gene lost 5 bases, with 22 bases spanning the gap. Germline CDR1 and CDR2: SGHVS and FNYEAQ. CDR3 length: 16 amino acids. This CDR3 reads CASSISDQDGVHEQYF. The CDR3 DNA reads TGTGCCAGCAGCATATCAGACCAGGACGGTGTCCACGAGCAGTACTTC.

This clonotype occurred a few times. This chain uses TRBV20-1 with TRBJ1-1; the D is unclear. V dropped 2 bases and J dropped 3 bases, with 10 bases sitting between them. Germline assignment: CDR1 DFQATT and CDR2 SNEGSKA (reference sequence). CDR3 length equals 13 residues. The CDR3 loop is CSARNGFDTEAFF. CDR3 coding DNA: TGCAGTGCTAGAAACGGATTCGACACTGAAGCTTTCTTT.

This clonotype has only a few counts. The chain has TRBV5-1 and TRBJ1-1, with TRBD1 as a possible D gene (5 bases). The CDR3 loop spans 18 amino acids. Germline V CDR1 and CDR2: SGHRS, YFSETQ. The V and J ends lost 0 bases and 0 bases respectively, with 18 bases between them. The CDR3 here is CASSLEARVWGMNTEAFF. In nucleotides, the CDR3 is TGCGCCAGCAGCTTGGAGGCCCGCGTATGGGGCATGAACACTGAAGCTTTCTTT.

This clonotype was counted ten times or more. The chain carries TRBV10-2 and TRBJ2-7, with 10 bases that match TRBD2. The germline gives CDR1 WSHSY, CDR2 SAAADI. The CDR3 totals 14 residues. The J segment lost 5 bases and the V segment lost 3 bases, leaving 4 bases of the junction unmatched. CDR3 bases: TGCGCCAGCAGTGATCTAGCGGGGGTAAACGAGCAGTACTTC. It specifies CASSDLAGVNEQYF.

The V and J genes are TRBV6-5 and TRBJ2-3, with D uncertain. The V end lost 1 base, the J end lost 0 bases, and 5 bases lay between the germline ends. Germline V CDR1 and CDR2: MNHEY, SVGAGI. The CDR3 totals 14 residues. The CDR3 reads CASSYLSSTDTQYF. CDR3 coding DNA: TGTGCCAGCAGTTACTTGAGTAGCACAGATACGCAGTATTTT.